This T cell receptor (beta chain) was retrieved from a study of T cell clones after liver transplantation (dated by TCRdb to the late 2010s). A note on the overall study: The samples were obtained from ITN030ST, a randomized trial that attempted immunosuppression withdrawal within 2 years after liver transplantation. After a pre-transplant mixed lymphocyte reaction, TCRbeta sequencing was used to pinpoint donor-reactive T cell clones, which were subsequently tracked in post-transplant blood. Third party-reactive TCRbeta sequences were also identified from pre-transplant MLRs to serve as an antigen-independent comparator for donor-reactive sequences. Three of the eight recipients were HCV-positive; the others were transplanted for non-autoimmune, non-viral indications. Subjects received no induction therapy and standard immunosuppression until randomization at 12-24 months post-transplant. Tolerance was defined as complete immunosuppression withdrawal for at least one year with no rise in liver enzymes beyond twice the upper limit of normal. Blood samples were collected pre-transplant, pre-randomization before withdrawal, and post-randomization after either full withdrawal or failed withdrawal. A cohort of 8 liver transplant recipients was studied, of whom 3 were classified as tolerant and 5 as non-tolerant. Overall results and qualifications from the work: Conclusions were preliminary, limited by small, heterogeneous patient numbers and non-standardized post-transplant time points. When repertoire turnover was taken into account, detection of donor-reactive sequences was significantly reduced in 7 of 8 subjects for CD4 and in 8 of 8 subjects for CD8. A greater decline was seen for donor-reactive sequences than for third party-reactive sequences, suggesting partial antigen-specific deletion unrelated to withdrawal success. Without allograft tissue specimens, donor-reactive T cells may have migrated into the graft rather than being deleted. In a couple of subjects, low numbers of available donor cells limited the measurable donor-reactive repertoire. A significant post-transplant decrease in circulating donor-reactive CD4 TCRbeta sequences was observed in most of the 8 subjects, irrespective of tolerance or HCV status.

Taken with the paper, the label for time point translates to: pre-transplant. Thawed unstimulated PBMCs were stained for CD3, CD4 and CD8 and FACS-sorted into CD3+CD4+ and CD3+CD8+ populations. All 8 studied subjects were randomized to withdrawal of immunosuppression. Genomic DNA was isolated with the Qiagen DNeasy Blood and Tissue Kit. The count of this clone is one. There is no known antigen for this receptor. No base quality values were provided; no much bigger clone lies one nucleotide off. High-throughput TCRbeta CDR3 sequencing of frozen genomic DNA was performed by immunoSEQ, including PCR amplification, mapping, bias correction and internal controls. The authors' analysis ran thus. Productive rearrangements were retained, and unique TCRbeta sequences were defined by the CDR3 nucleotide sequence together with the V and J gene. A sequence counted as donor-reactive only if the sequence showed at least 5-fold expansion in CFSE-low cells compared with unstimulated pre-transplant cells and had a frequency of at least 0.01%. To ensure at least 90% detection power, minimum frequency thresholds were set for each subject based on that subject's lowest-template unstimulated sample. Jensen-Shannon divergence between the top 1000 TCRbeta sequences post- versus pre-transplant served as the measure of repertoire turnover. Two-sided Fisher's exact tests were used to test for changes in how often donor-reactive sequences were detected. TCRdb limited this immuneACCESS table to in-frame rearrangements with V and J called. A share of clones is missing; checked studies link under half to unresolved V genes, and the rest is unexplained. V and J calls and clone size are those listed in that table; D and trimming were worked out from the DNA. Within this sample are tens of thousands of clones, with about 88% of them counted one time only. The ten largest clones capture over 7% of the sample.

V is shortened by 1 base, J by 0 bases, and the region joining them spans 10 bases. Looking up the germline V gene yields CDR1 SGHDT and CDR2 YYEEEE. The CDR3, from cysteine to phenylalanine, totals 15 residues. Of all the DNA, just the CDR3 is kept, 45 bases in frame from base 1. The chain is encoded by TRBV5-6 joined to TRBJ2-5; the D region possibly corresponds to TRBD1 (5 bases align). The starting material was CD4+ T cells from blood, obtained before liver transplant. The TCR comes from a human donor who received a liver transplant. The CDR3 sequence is CASSLYSGYQETQYF. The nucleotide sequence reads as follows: TGTGCCAGCAGCTTGTATTCAGGGTACCAAGAGACCCAGTACTTC.